What follows are 14 T cell receptor beta chains derived from one specimen sequenced in a study of T cell changes during pregnancy in multiple sclerosis. Profiling relied on immunoSEQ multiplex PCR, and the TCRdb table lists in-frame clones only, not all of them. The sample includes some 56,000 clones, 92% of them seen just once. The input for sequencing was peripheral blood, taken in the third trimester of pregnancy. The receptor set was obtained from a female donor in good health, enrolled as a control in a pregnancy study.

The CDR3 loop reads CAWTEGFATQYF. For the CDR3, the DNA is TGTGCCTGGACAGAGGGCTTCGCTACGCAGTATTTT. J is TRBJ2-3 and V is TRBV30; D perhaps matches TRBD2 (5 bases). The germline CDR1 and CDR2 sequences are GTSNPN and SVGIG (reference sequence). The V end lost 4 bases, the J end lost 8 bases, and 13 bases lay between the germline ends. The CDR3 covers 12 residues. Based on the CDR3 plus reference TRBV30 and TRBJ2-3, the full variable domain is SQTIHQWPATLVQPVGSPLSLECTVEGTSNPNLYWYRQAAGRGLQLLFYSVGIGQISSEVPQNLSASRPQDRQFILSSKKLLLSDSGFYLCAWTEGFATQYFGPGTRLTVL.

In regard to this clone: Because the CDR3 is missing its conserved closing phenylalanine or tryptophan, this is likely a read error. The DNA is omitted, as the CDR3 cannot be located on it reliably, and the CDR3 follows TCRdb's listing. The rearrangement links TRBV9 to TRBJ1-3. CDR1 and CDR2 from the germline V gene are SGDLS and YYNGEE. The CDR3 comprises 11 residues, both ends counted. The CDR3: CASSEEGILRD.

The chain recombines TRBV15 with TRBJ2-3, with 15 positions matching TRBD2. The CDR3 sequence is 18 residues long. The germline gives CDR1 LNHNV, CDR2 YYDKDF (reference sequence). V was pared by 3 bases and J by 1 base, with 5 bases of the junction left unmatched. The CDR3 DNA sequence: TGTGCCACCAGCAGGGGACTAGCGGGAGGTGGCGGCACAGATACGCAGTATTTT. Protein sequence: CATSRGLAGGGGTDTQYF.

The chain combines TRBV19 with TRBJ2-7; maybe TRBD1 (6 bases). CDR1 and CDR2 from the germline V gene are LNHDA and SQIVND (reference sequence). Deletions cut 4 bases from V and 5 bases from J, with 18 bases between. The CDR3 covers 15 residues. The CDR3 loop reads CASSTSDSGGNEQYF. CDR3 sequence (DNA): TGTGCCAGTAGTACCTCGGACAGTGGTGGAAACGAGCAGTACTTC. The entire variable domain, with the rest obtained from reference TRBV19 and TRBJ2-7, is as follows: DGGITQSPKYLFRKEGQNVTLSCEQNLNHDAMYWYRQDPGQGLRLIYYSQIVNDFQKGDIAEGYSVSREKKESFPLTVTSAQKNPTAFYLCASSTSDSGGNEQYFGPGTRLTVT.

This chain links TRBV2 with TRBJ1-2; D is possibly TRBD1 (6 bases). Deletions cut 2 bases from V and 8 bases from J, with 12 bases between. The length of the CDR3 is 13 residues. From germline, CDR1 is SNHLY and CDR2 FYNNEI. The CDR3 reads CASSESGGGGYTF. The CDR3 DNA sequence: TGTGCCAGCAGTGAATCGGGGGGCGGCGGCTACACCTTC. Full variable domain (missing parts from reference TRBV2 and TRBJ1-2): EPEVTQTPSHQVTQMGQEVILRCVPISNHLYFYWYRQILGQKVEFLVSFYNNEISEKSEIFDDQFSVERPDGSNFTLKIRSTKLEDSAMYFCASSESGGGGYTFGSGTRLTVV.

The chain links TRBV7-3 to TRBJ1-1; 7 bases match TRBD1. The germline V gene encodes CDR1 SGHTA and CDR2 FQGTGA. The CDR3 is 16 amino acids. The V gene end was trimmed by 5 bases and the J gene end by 1 base; junction bases not matched to a gene: 10. CDR3 residues: CASSQNAGTENTEAFF. Here the CDR3 DNA reads TGTGCCAGCAGCCAGAACGCCGGGACAGAGAACACTGAAGCTTTCTTT. Drawing the rest from reference TRBV7-3 and TRBJ1-1, the complete variable domain is GAGVSQTPSNKVTEKGKYVELRCDPISGHTALYWYRQSLGQGPEFLIYFQGTGAADDSGLPNDRFFAVRPEGSVSTLKIQRTERGDSAVYLCASSQNAGTENTEAFFGQGTRLTVV.

The gene calls are TRBV28 and TRBJ2-3, with 7 bases identical to TRBD1. The V and J ends lost 6 bases and 1 base, in that order; junction bases with no gene match: 7. The CDR3 has 15 residues. Germline assignment: CDR1 MDHEN and CDR2 SYDVKM. In nucleotides, the CDR3 is TGTGCCAGCAGCCTAAAGGGGGCCGGCACAGATACGCAGTATTTT. Translated: CASSLKGAGTDTQYF. The variable domain in full, with the rest retrieved from reference TRBV28 and TRBJ2-3, is DVKVTQSSRYLVKRTGEKVFLECVQDMDHENMFWYRQDPGLGLRLIYFSYDVKMKEKGDIPEGYSVSREKKERFSLILESASTNQTSMYLCASSLKGAGTDTQYFGPGTRLTVL.

This clone was seen only once. CDR3 loop: CASSVGGLGIYNEQFF. The CDR3 DNA sequence: TGTGCCAGCAGCGTAGGGGGACTAGGTATATACAATGAGCAGTTCTTC. This chain links TRBV9 with TRBJ2-1; 8 nucleotides match TRBD2. CDR1 SGDLS and CDR2 YYNGEE come from the germline V gene. This CDR3 is built from 16 residues. J was trimmed by 4 bases and V by 0 bases; bases with no gene match: 6.

The V gene is TRBV12-5, the J gene TRBJ1-4; D remains unclear. The CDR3 extends over 14 amino acids. Between the trimmed V and J ends, which lost 1 base and 8 bases, there was a span of 11 bases. From germline, CDR1 is LGHNT and CDR2 FRNRAP. The CDR3 bases are TGTGCTAGTGGTTTGGGTGGGCTTAAGGAAAAACTGTTTTTT. The encoded protein is CASGLGGLKEKLFF.

J is TRBJ1-2 and V is TRBV19, with 9 bases lining up with TRBD1. V gave up 4 bases and J gave up 2 bases; unmatched junction bases: 5. The CDR3 runs to 15 residues. The germline V gene encodes CDR1 LNHDA and CDR2 SQIVND (reference sequence). The CDR3 sequence: CASSRRTGANYGYTF. The DNA of the CDR3 is TGTGCCAGTAGTAGGAGGACAGGGGCAAACTATGGCTACACCTTC.

This clone was detected only a few times. CDR3: CASNPMGAAISEAFF. Written as DNA, the CDR3 is TGTGCCAGTAACCCGATGGGGGCAGCTATATCTGAAGCTTTCTTT. The V call is TRBV19, the J call TRBJ1-1, with D possibly matching TRBD1 (6 bases). The CDR3 is 15 amino acids. The germline gives CDR1 LNHDA, CDR2 SQIVND (reference sequence). V lost 7 bases, J lost 6 bases, and 21 bases lay in between. The full variable domain, its missing parts supplied by reference TRBV19 and TRBJ1-1, is DGGITQSPKYLFRKEGQNVTLSCEQNLNHDAMYWYRQDPGQGLRLIYYSQIVNDFQKGDIAEGYSVSREKKESFPLTVTSAQKNPTAFYLCASNPMGAAISEAFFGQGTRLTVV.

This chain uses TRBV15 with TRBJ1-2; 7 bases align to TRBD1. Germline CDR1 LNHNV, CDR2 YYDKDF (reference sequence). The junction had 5 bases not matched to a gene; V was cut back by 2 bases and J by 5 bases. This CDR3 spans 14 amino acids. Here the CDR3 DNA reads TGTGCCACCAGCAGACCGGGACAGCAGTATGGCTACACCTTC. Protein sequence: CATSRPGQQYGYTF.

This rearrangement joins TRBV5-4 to TRBJ1-2, with 7 bases aligning to TRBD1. The V and J ends lost 0 bases and 1 base, in that order; junction bases with no gene match: 9. The germline V gene has CDR1 SGHNT and CDR2 YYREEE (reference sequence). CDR3 size: 17 residues. The CDR3 spells CASSLGIPGQNNYGYTF. The CDR3 region has the DNA TGTGCCAGCAGCTTGGGTATACCGGGACAGAATAACTATGGCTACACCTTC.

The sample holds one count of this clone. The chain carries TRBV4-2 and TRBJ2-6; a weak D match, TRBD2 (6 bases). V shed 4 bases and J shed 0 bases, with 13 bases lying between them. Germline assignment: CDR1 LGHNA and CDR2 YNFKEQ. The CDR3 has 17 amino acids. In DNA, the CDR3 is TGTGCCAGCAGCCGTCGGGGGTTCCCCTCTGGGGCCAACGTCCTGACTTTC. This encodes CASSRRGFPSGANVLTF.